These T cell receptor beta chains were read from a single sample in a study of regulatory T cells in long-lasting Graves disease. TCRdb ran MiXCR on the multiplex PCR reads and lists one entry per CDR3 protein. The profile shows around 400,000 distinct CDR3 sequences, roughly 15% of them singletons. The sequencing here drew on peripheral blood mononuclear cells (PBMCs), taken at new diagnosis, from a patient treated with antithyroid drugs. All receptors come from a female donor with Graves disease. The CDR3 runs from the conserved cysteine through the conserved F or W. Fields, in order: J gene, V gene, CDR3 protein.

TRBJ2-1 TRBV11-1 CASSPRDRSYNEQFF
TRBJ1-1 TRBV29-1 CSVVRQGGRTEAFF
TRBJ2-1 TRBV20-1 CSARGTSGLAGQFF
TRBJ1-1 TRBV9 CASSPPRGAEAFF
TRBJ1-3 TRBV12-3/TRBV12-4 CATEPGARISAGNTIYF
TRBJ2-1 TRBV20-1 CSANGGVAENEQFF
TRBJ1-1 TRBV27 CASSLTGGEAFF
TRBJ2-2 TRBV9 CASSVYLGELFF
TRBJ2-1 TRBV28 CASSPTSTSFGNEQFF
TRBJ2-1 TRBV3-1 CASSQELLAGNNEQFF
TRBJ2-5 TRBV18 CASSPPAETQYF
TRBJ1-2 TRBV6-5 CASSYKFGGYGYTF
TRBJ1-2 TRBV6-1 CASRPPRDRGFNGYTF
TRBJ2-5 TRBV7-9 CASSSHPPGQQETQYF
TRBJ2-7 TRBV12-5 CASGLIGKGYEQYF
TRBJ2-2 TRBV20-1 CSARDRAFTGELFF